This note documents a single T cell receptor (beta chain) sequence. Antigen specificity is unknown. The data derive from a study of cytomegalovirus exposure and HLA in healthy donors. Study-level results: Confirmation in vitro established that a few CMV-associated chains were specific for CMV antigens. One later analysis, an examination of the approximately 120 validation repertoires, found that first-cohort TCR clusters tended to co-occur in them.

The germline V and J ends were trimmed by 3 bases and 5 bases, with 10 bases remaining between them. Germline CDR1 PRHDT, CDR2 FYEKMQ (reference sequence). This CDR3 has 13 residues. Assay: immunoSEQ multiplex PCR; the TCRdb copy retains only in-frame clones and omits some. Of under 400,000 clones in the sample, approximately 85% were seen once. This TCR was recovered from a man aged 25 to 40 in good health and CMV-seronegative. The chain combines TRBV13 with TRBJ1-1; D perhaps matches TRBD1 (5 bases). Material for sequencing was PBMCs. The CDR3 region has the DNA TGTGCCAGCAGCTTCTGGGAGGGGACTGAAGCTTTCTTT. Its translation is CASSFWEGTEAFF. The full variable domain, completed using reference TRBV13 and TRBJ1-1, is AAGVIQSPRHLIKEKRETATLKCYPIPRHDTVYWYQQGPGQDPQFLISFYEKMQSDKGSIPDRFSAQQFSDYHSELNMSSLELGDSALYFCASSFWEGTEAFFGQGTRLTVV.